This TCR beta chain appears in the sequencing data of a study of OX40 agonist ivuxolimab in advanced cancers. Study context: Every 2 weeks, patients received ivuxolimab intravenously, dosed at 0.01 to 10 mg/kg.

A few counts support this clone. CDR3 length equals 14 residues. The germline V gene has CDR1 MNHNY and CDR2 SVGAGI (reference sequence). V dropped 6 bases and J dropped 0 bases, with 8 bases sitting between them. Assay: immunoSEQ multiplex PCR; the TCRdb copy retains only in-frame clones and omits some. The table includes 76,000 or so clones, roughly 85% detected once. V is TRBV6-6 and J is TRBJ1-4; unclear D gene. This receptor was taken from an adult with an advanced solid tumor such as melanoma, head and neck, liver or kidney cancer. Sequenced material: CD4+ or CD8+ T cells sorted from blood, taken in a trial of the OX40 agonist ivuxolimab. The CDR3 nucleotides read TGTGCCAGCAGGCAGGCGTCAACTAATGAAAAACTGTTTTTT. As protein: CASRQASTNEKLFF.